This TCR beta chain is drawn from a study of CD8 T cells in Susac syndrome (dated by TCRdb to about 2019). Regarding the complete study: Among the Susac syndrome patients who were sequenced, clinically active disease was present in over 5 and clinical remission was observed in fewer than 10. Susac syndrome patients were therapy-naive, on corticosteroids (some also receiving IVIg), or on IVIg alone at blood withdrawal. Whether CD8+ T cell activation and differentiation in Susac syndrome was antigen driven was tested using repertoire sequencing. CD8+ T cell repertoire clonality was compared between about a dozen healthy donors, some 14 Susac syndrome patients and roughly 15 multiple sclerosis patients.

With regard to this clonotype: The antigen it binds to is not known. There are no base qualities to consult, and no much larger clone falls within one base.

RNA was extracted using the RNeasy kit, and about 0.45 to 1 ug of the RNA was reverse transcribed with random hexamers. The immunoSEQ multiplex PCR assay, covering 54 Vbeta and 13 Jbeta segments, was used to amplify TCR beta CDR3 regions. PCR amplification bias was corrected by using a synthetic template baseline for primer optimization and computational correction. Regarding the original processing steps: Reads were annotated to V, D and J genes per IMGT and analyzed with immunoSEQ Analyzer, keeping only productive sequences. To calculate clonality, Shannon entropy was normalized by log2 of the number of productive unique sequences and then subtracted from one. For each patient and control, public and private clones were evaluated within the 100 most prevalent clones. Clones were defined as Susac-specific if absent from the healthy and MS cohorts, from around 1,100 published viral clones and from other ImmuneACCESS disease sequences. TCRdb redid the processing of the public reads, applying fastp at Q25 and MiXCR, and retained in-frame beta chains. CDR3 protein duplicates are merged, each entry listing the most common genes and DNA. TCRdb's processing, not the study's, gives the V and J calls here. The sample table shows around 53,000 distinct CDR3 sequences, and roughly 94% are seen once. The ten largest clonotypes hold about 0.8% of the sample.

Reading from cysteine to phenylalanine, the CDR3 counts 16 amino acids. Only CDR3 DNA is held: 48 bases, read in frame from base 1. CDR1 and CDR2 are read off the germline V gene (reference sequence) as SEHNR and FQNEAQ. From V the trimming removes 0 bases and from J it removes 0 bases, while the gene matches leave 4 bases of the junction unaccounted for. Paper-wide results and their limitations: Clonal expansion was seen in Susac syndrome CD8+ repertoires, peaking in CD8+ TEMRA cells and being greater in clinically active patients than in remitting ones. Approximately 17 Susac-specific public clones were identified in the total CD8+ repertoire, and roughly five Susac-specific public clones were identified in the CD8+ TEMRA repertoire. The number of individuals in the TCR sequencing and HLA analysis was recognized as being relatively small.

Peripheral blood CD8+ and CD4+ T cells from healthy donors, Susac syndrome patients and multiple sclerosis patients were profiled using high-throughput TCR beta sequencing. The Susac syndrome patients fulfilled recently defined diagnostic criteria for either definite or probable disease. Bulk CD8+ and CD4+ T cells were purified magnetically by negative isolation, whereas CD8+ TEMRA cells were enriched by FACS. Blood was drawn into EDTA tubes, processed within 24 hours, and PBMCs were isolated by density gradient centrifugation. PBMCs destined for TCR sequencing were cryopreserved in liquid nitrogen and later thawed in a 37 °C water bath. The sorted or isolated CD4+, CD8+ and CD8+ TEMRA cells reached a purity of at least 90%.

What was sequenced was CD8+ T cells from PBMCs. The V and J genes are TRBV7-9 and TRBJ2-7, and TRBD2 matches 8 of the central bases. The TCR sequence derives from a human donor with Susac syndrome. The bases are TGTGCCAGCAGCTTAGCGATAGCGGGGTTCTCCTACGAGCAGTACTTC. Translated, this is CASSLAIAGFSYEQYF.